This T cell receptor beta chain derives from a study of immune cell composition in non-small cell lung cancer (dated by TCRdb to the late 2010s). Notes on the research overall: Histologic subtype, mostly lung adenocarcinoma or squamous cell carcinoma, was determined with H&E together with p63, CK5, Napsin A and TTF-1 immunohistochemistry. TCR-beta sequencing (Adaptive Biotechnologies) was performed on approximately 35 paired NSCLC tumour and non-adjacent lung specimens plus 26 tumour-only specimens. In supplementary cohort #1, which comprised 10 lung adenocarcinoma cases, paired tumour/lung TCR-beta sequencing was performed and TIL populations were generated so that tumour reactivity could be assessed. Several tumour specimens with TCR-beta data were rare histological subtypes and were excluded from the subtype comparisons.

Non-adjacent lung tissue from the same patient, taken as far from the tumour as possible and at least 3 cm away, was used for the normal lung samples. Genomic DNA was extracted with the QIAamp DNA kit from frozen aliquots of unsorted single-cell suspensions. Tissues were received within 2 hours of resection and processed immediately into single-cell suspensions. Tissue was broken up mechanically, digested enzymatically with DNase I, collagenase I and hyaluronidase for roughly 30 minutes at 37 degrees C, and then filtered and RBC-lysed. The full study reports these points: Nearly half of NSCLC cases had tumour-associated clones >0.5%, with around 74% of squamous carcinomas showing such clones compared with 30% to 35% of adenocarcinomas. Smoking pack-years did not significantly correlate with tumour TCR-beta clonality. Across 10 or so adenocarcinoma cases, the maximal tumour-associated clone frequency showed a strong correlation with TIL tumour reactivity, but overall clonality showed no such correlation. Only around ten cases were included in the reactivity cohort, and sequence sharing between tumour-reactive clones and the dominant in vivo tumour-associated clones was not shown.

A two-step multiplex PCR was used to amplify TCR-beta CDR3 regions from genomic DNA, and Illumina-compatible adaptors were added in the second step. As a commercial immunoSEQ service, TCR-beta immunosequencing was carried out on an Illumina platform. The published analysis was carried out like this. Repertoires were summarised by productive clonality and by Top 10 Clones, defined as the percentage of T-cell templates derived from the ten most frequent sequences. Values for productive clonality spanned 0 to 1, where a value of 1 indicated a monoclonal population. Tumour-associated clones were defined as sequences comprising at least 0.1% of tumour T-cell templates but absent from matched non-adjacent lung, identified via log10 scatter plots. Analyses were done in GraphPad Prism7 and R, with Student's t-tests for two-group comparisons, ANOVA for stages, and linear regression for relationships. Held by TCRdb, this immuneACCESS table contains in-frame sequences only and omits some clones. Under half of the omission traces to an unresolved V gene where checked; the cause of the rest is unknown. The DNA was the basis for D and trimming; V, J and clone size are from that table. Within this sample are more than 3,500 clones, with approximately 71% of them counted one time only. Clones ranked in the top ten supply roughly 8.8% of the sample.

Details on this clone: It has no known antigen specificity. No per-base quality is available; no much larger clone lies one base away.

V lost 3 bases and J lost 0 bases; the stretch between them is 15 bases long. Its CDR3 holds 18 amino acids, cysteine through phenylalanine. Only the CDR3 DNA stays, 54 bases, in frame from base 1. CDR1 SGHVS and CDR2 FQNEAQ are derived from the germline V gene. This chain is built from TRBV7-8 and TRBJ1-6, with the D segment identity uncertain. The source is a human donor with non-small cell lung cancer. Sample: non-adjacent lung tissue. The CDR3 reads as follows: CASSFKAGRSSYNSPLHF. Here is the DNA: TGTGCCAGCAGCTTTAAGGCGGGCAGGAGCTCCTATAATTCACCCCTCCACTTT.